This entry lists 21 T cell receptor beta chains sequenced from one sample in a study of cytomegalovirus exposure and HLA in healthy donors. Vbeta (60) and Jbeta (13) primers were used in the PCR. The protocol was immunoSEQ multiplex PCR, while the TCRdb copy is restricted to in-frame clones and leaves out a portion. The sample yields 150,000 to 200,000 clones, approximately 80% seen once. The specimen was PBMCs. The source is a male donor in good health and CMV-seronegative.

The chain couples TRBV11-2 to TRBJ2-1; 9 nucleotides line up with TRBD1. The CDR3 has 14 residues. V lost 6 bases to trimming and J lost 6 bases; unmatched junction nucleotides: 6. Germline assignment: CDR1 SGHAT and CDR2 FQNNGV. The CDR3 is CASSVNRGRNEQFF. The CDR3 nucleotides read TGTGCCAGCAGTGTCAACAGGGGGCGCAATGAGCAGTTCTTC.

This chain uses TRBV4-3 with TRBJ2-1; D perhaps matches TRBD2 (6 bases). Trimming took 2 bases from V and 10 from J, leaving 12 bases between them. Germline V gives CDR1 LGHNA, CDR2 YSLEER. The CDR3 has 13 residues. This CDR3 reads CASSQTLAGEQFF. DNA of the CDR3: TGCGCCAGCAGCCAAACGTTGGCGGGGGAGCAGTTCTTC.

The CDR3 sequence: CASSLGLSGEEQFF. The DNA for the CDR3 is TGCGCCAGCAGCTTGGGGCTAAGCGGCGAAGAGCAGTTCTTC. V usage is TRBV5-1 and J usage is TRBJ2-1; a possible D gene is TRBD2 (5 bases). The V end was cut by 0 bases, the J end by 10 bases, with 14 bases between. Germline lookup yields CDR1 SGHRS and CDR2 YFSETQ. The CDR3 runs to 14 residues.

The J gene is TRBJ2-7, the V gene TRBV27; tentatively, D is TRBD1 (5 bases). The germline V gene has CDR1 MNHEY and CDR2 SMNVEV (reference sequence). The length of the CDR3 is 14 residues. V gave up 4 bases and J gave up 2 bases, with 12 bases separating them. This CDR3 is CASSSQGRPYEQYF. The CDR3 DNA reads as TGTGCCAGCAGTTCGCAGGGCCGACCCTACGAGCAGTACTTC.

This clone was recorded a few times. Other DNA sequences in the sample encode the same CDR3. CDR3 in amino acids: CASSGTGGGTEAFF. The CDR3 DNA reads TGTGCCAGCAGTGGGACAGGGGGTGGCACTGAAGCTTTCTTT. The chain links TRBV2 to TRBJ1-1; 10 bases match TRBD1. The CDR3 runs to 14 residues. Per the germline V gene, CDR1 is SNHLY and CDR2 is FYNNEI. V trimming: 4 bases; J trimming: 4 bases; junction bases outside the gene matches: 3.

The chain carries TRBV5-4 and TRBJ2-3; D might be TRBD1 (5 bases). Germline CDR1 and CDR2: SGHNT and YYREEE (reference sequence). This CDR3 region has 14 residues. Trimming took off 4 bases at V and 3 bases at J, with 12 bases between the two ends. The CDR3, as DNA: TGTGCCAGCAGCCGTGTAGGGGCAACAGATACGCAGTATTTT. This sequence encodes CASSRVGATDTQYF.

This clone turned up a few times. This chain uses TRBV11-2 with TRBJ1-2, with 8 bases that match TRBD1. From germline, CDR1 is SGHAT and CDR2 FQNNGV. This CDR3 region has 16 residues. The V and J ends lost 5 bases and 5 bases, in that order; junction bases with no gene match: 13. CDR3 in DNA: TGTGCCAGCAGCCCGATCCGGGCCGGGACAGGTTATGGCTACACCTTC. Its protein product is CASSPIRAGTGYGYTF.

This clone was seen a few times. One junction end does not reproduce the germline sequence, and a read error may be involved. This chain joins TRBV7-9 and TRBJ2-5; the match to TRBD1 covers 8 bases. This CDR3 is built from 13 residues. Germline V gives CDR1 SEHNR, CDR2 FQNEAQ (reference sequence). CDR3 coding DNA: TGTTCCAGCATCGCCACAGGGGGAGAGACCCAGTACTTC. As protein: CSSIATGGETQYF. Full variable domain (rest looked up from reference TRBV7-9 and TRBJ2-5): DTGVSQNPRHKITKRGQNVTFRCDPISEHNRLYWYRQTLGQGPEFLTYFQNEAQLEKSRLLSDRFSAERPKGSFSTLEIQRTEQGDSAMYLCSSIATGGETQYFGPGTRLLVL.

This chain uses TRBV7-8 with TRBJ1-1, with 11 bases fitting TRBD1. Trimming removed 5 bases from V and 6 bases from J; junction bases left unmatched: 5. Germline V gene sequence: CDR1 SGHVS, CDR2 FQNEAQ. The CDR3 contains 14 residues. The CDR3 protein is CASSVGQGASEAFF. The CDR3 nucleotides read TGTGCCAGCAGCGTTGGACAGGGGGCTTCTGAAGCTTTCTTT.

The chain joins TRBV28 to TRBJ2-7, with 12 bases lining up with TRBD2. The V and J ends lost 7 bases and 7 bases, in that order; junction bases with no gene match: 11. The CDR3 has 15 residues. Per germline, CDR1 MDHEN and CDR2 SYDVKM. CDR3 region: CASTPPGLAGQEQYF. CDR3 in DNA: TGTGCCAGCACTCCACCGGGACTAGCGGGTCAAGAGCAGTACTTC.

V is TRBV7-2 and J is TRBJ2-3; TRBD2 matches at 11 bases. V lost 6 bases to trimming and J lost 0 bases; unmatched junction nucleotides: 2. The CDR3 has 15 residues. Looked up from germline, CDR1 is SGHTA and CDR2 is FQGNSA. The DNA of the CDR3 is TGTGCCAGCAGGAGACTAGCGGGAAGCACAGATACGCAGTATTTT. Translated: CASRRLAGSTDTQYF.

V is TRBV11-3 and J is TRBJ2-7; TRBD1 matches 9 bases. V was clipped by 5 bases and J by 3 bases; unmatched bases: 5. Germline loops: CDR1 SGHNT, CDR2 YENEEA. The CDR3 loop spans 14 amino acids. The CDR3 DNA reads TGTGCCAGCAGCCCCGGGACAGGGTACTACGAGCAGTACTTC. Translation: CASSPGTGYYEQYF.

This clone was counted a few times. The rearrangement links TRBV2 to TRBJ2-7; 8 bases are shared with TRBD2. CDR1 SNHLY and CDR2 FYNNEI come from the germline V gene. The CDR3 has 12 amino acids. V shed 8 bases and J 2 bases; nucleotides not matched to a gene: 2. The CDR3: CASSGLAYEQYF. CDR3 DNA: TGTGCCAGCTCGGGACTAGCCTACGAGCAGTACTTC.

This clone was seen only once. The chain is built from TRBV2 and TRBJ1-2, with 7 bases fitting TRBD1. CDR1 SNHLY and CDR2 FYNNEI come from the germline V gene. CDR3 length: 13 amino acids. The trim removed 4 bases at V and 4 bases at J, leaving 3 bases unmatched. The CDR3: CASSGDSLYGYTF. CDR3 bases: TGTGCCAGCAGTGGGGACAGCCTCTATGGCTACACCTTC.

The V gene is TRBV20-1, the J gene TRBJ2-7; unclear D gene. Germline CDR1 reads DFQATT; CDR2 reads SNEGSKA (reference sequence). This CDR3 has 10 residues. V lost 3 bases and J 2 bases, leaving 2 bases between the germline ends. The CDR3 coding sequence is TGCAGTGCTAGCACCTACGAGCAGTACTTC. This gives the protein CSASTYEQYF.

The V call is TRBV12-5, the J call TRBJ2-1; unclear D gene. This CDR3 has 13 residues. Between the trimmed V and J ends, which lost 2 bases and 6 bases, there was a span of 8 bases. The germline V gene has CDR1 LGHNT and CDR2 FRNRAP. The CDR3 nucleotides are TGTGCTAGTGGTTTGCCCCCCTCCAATGAGCAGTTCTTC. The encoded protein is CASGLPPSNEQFF.

This clone was detected a few times. The chain joins TRBV28 to TRBJ2-2; 7 positions match TRBD1. The CDR3 has 15 amino acids. Losses at the gene ends were 5 bases for V and 4 bases for J; bases not matched to a gene: 7. Germline CDR1 reads MDHEN; CDR2 reads SYDVKM. As DNA, the CDR3 is TGTGCCAGCAGTCCCGGGACAGTTGGCACCGGGGAGCTGTTTTTT. Residues: CASSPGTVGTGELFF.

This clone has more than one count but fewer than ten. The chain recombines TRBV9 with TRBJ1-5; maybe TRBD1 (6 bases). Trimming pared 3 bases from V and 7 bases from J, leaving 14 bases between. Per the germline V gene, CDR1 is SGDLS and CDR2 is YYNGEE. This CDR3 has 14 residues. This CDR3 is CASSAQGSGQPQHF. The CDR3 DNA reads as TGTGCCAGCAGCGCACAGGGAAGCGGACAGCCCCAGCATTTT.

The V and J genes are TRBV28 and TRBJ2-2; D might be TRBD1 (7 bases). The CDR3 extends over 14 amino acids. The V and J ends lost 5 bases and 12 bases respectively, with 19 bases between them. The germline V gene encodes CDR1 MDHEN and CDR2 SYDVKM. DNA for the CDR3: TGTGCCAGCAGTGCAGGGGGGTTGAACACGAAGCTGTTTTTT. Translating gives CASSAGGLNTKLFF. The full variable domain, rest sourced from reference TRBV28 and TRBJ2-2, is DVKVTQSSRYLVKRTGEKVFLECVQDMDHENMFWYRQDPGLGLRLIYFSYDVKMKEKGDIPEGYSVSREKKERFSLILESASTNQTSMYLCASSAGGLNTKLFFGEGSRLTVL.

This clone was counted once. This rearrangement joins TRBV10-3 to TRBJ1-1; 8 positions match TRBD1. V shed 7 bases and J 4 bases; nucleotides not matched to a gene: 2. Per the germline V gene, CDR1 is ENHRY and CDR2 is SYGVKD. The CDR3 is made up of 12 amino acids. For the CDR3, the DNA is TGTGCCATCACCACAGGGGGCACTGAAGCTTTCTTT. Its protein product is CAITTGGTEAFF.

The chain is built from TRBV2 and TRBJ2-5; D gene uncertain. The J call may be faulty, since TRBJ2-7 better matches the DNA end. The CDR3 runs to 14 residues. CDR1 SNHLY and CDR2 FYNNEI come from the germline V gene. The CDR3 coding sequence is TGTGCCAGCAGTGTCAGGCTTCCCTCCTACGAGCAGTACTTC. It translates to CASSVRLPSYEQYF.